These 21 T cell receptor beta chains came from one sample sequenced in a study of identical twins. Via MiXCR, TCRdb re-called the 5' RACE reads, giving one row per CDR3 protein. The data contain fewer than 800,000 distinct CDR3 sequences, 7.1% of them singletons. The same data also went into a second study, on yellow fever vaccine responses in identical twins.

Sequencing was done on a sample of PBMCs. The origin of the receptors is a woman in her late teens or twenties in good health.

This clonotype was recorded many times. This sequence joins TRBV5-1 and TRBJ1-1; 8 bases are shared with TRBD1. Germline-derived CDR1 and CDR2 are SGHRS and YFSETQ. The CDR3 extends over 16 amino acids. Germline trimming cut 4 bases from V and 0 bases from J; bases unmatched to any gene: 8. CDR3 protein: CASSPGQGLMNTEAFF. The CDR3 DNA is TGCGCCAGCAGCCCCGGACAGGGCCTAATGAACACTGAAGCTTTCTTT. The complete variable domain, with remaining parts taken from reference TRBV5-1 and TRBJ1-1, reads KAGVTQTPRYLIKTRGQQVTLSCSPISGHRSVSWYQQTPGQGLQFLFEYFSETQRNKGNFPGRFSGRQFSNSRSEMNVSTLELGDSALYLCASSPGQGLMNTEAFFGQGTRLTVV.

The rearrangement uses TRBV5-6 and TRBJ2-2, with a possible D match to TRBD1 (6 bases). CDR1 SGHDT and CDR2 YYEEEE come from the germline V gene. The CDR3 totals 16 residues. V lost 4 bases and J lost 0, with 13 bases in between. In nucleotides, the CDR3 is TGTGCCAGCAGCCCGGGTGGGGGCACGAACACCGGGGAGCTGTTTTTT. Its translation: CASSPGGGTNTGELFF.

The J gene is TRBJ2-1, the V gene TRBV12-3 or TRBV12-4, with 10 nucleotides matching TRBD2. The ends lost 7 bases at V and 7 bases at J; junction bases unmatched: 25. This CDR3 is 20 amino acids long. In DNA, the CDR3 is TGTGCCAGCACCCGGTGGTGGGCTAGCGGGAGATTAGAGATAGGGAATGAGCAGTTCTTC. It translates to CASTRWWASGRLEIGNEQFF.

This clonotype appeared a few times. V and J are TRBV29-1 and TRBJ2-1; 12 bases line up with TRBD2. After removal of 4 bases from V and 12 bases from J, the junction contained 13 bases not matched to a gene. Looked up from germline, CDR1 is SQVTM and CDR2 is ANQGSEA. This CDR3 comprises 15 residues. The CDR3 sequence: CSVVGGLAGSSGQFF. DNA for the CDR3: TGCAGCGTTGTGGGAGGACTAGCGGGGTCCTCTGGGCAGTTCTTC.

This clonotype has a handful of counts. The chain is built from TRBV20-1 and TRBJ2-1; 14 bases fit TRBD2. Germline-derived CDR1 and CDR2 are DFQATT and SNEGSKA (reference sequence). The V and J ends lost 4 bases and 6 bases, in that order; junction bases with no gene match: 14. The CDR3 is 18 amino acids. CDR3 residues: CSATGFLYGTSGSNEQFF. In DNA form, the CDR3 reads TGCAGTGCTACCGGGTTTCTATACGGGACTAGCGGGAGCAATGAGCAGTTCTTC.

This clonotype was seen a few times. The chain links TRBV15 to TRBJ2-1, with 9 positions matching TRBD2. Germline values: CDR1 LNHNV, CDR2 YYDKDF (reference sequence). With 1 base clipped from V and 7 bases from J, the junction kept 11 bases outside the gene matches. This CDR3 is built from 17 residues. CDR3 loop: CATSRVRQGLANNEQFF. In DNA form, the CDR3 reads TGTGCCACCAGCAGAGTCCGCCAGGGACTAGCCAATAATGAGCAGTTCTTC.

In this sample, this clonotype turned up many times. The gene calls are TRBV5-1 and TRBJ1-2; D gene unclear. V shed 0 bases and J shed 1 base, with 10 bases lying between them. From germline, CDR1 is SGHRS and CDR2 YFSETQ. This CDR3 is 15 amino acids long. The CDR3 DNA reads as TGCGCCAGCAGCTTGGAATGGACCGGTAACTATGGCTACACCTTC. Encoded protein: CASSLEWTGNYGYTF.

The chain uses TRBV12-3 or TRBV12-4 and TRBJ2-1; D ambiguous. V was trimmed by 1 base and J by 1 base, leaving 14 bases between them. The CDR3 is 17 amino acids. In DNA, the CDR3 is TGTGCCAGCAGTTTAGAGGTCCGCGGTTCGTCCTACAATGAGCAGTTCTTC. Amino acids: CASSLEVRGSSYNEQFF.

This CDR3 is CASSQDGTGASTDTQYF. DNA of the CDR3: TGTGCCTCCTCCCAAGATGGGACGGGAGCTAGCACAGATACGCAGTATTTT. This chain links TRBV3-1 with TRBJ2-3, with a possible D match to TRBD2 (6 bases). Germline V gene data show CDR1 as LGHDT and CDR2 as YNNKEL (reference sequence). With 11 bases removed from V and 0 bases from J, the gap between germline ends came to 24 bases. This CDR3 contains 17 residues.

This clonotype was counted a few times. CDR3 DNA sequence: TGTGCCAGCAGCTTCCCTGGACTAGCGGGGGGGCAGGAGACCCAGTACTTC. Translating it yields CASSFPGLAGGQETQYF. The rearrangement joins TRBV7-2 to TRBJ2-5, with 15 bases matching TRBD2. The CDR3 runs to 17 residues. In germline, CDR1 is SGHTA, CDR2 FQGNSA. The trim removed 3 bases at V and 5 bases at J, leaving 7 bases unmatched. Using reference TRBV7-2 and TRBJ2-5 for the parts outside the CDR3, the full variable domain is GAGVSQSPSNKVTEKGKDVELRCDPISGHTALYWYRQSLGQGLEFLIYFQGNSAPDKSGLPSDRFSAERTGGSVSTLTIQRTQQEDSAVYLCASSFPGLAGGQETQYFGPGTRLLVL.

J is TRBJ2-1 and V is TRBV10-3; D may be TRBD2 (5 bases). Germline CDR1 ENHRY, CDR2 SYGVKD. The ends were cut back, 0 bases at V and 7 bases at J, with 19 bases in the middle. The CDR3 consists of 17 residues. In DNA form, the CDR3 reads TGTGCCATCAGTGAGTCGGCGGGTGGGAGTATCGGGAATGAGCAGTTCTTC. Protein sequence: CAISESAGGSIGNEQFF.

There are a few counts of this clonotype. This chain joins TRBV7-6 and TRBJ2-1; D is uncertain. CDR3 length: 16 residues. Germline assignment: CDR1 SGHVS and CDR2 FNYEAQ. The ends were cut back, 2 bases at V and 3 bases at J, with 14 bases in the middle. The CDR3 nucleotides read TGTGCCAGCAGCTTAATACCCTCAGGCAACTACAATGAGCAGTTCTTC. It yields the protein CASSLIPSGNYNEQFF.

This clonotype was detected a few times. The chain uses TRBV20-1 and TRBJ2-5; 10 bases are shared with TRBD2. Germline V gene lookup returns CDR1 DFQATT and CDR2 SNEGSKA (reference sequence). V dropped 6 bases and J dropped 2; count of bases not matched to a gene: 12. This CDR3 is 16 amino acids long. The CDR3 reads CSAGFGSGGAQETQYF. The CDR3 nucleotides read TGCAGTGCGGGCTTTGGGAGCGGGGGGGCGCAAGAGACCCAGTACTTC.

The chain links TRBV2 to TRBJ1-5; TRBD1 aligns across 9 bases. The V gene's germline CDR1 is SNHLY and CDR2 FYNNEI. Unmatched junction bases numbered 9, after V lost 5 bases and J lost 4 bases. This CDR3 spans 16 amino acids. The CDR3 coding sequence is TGTGCCAGCAGTACAAAGCCGGGACAGGGTAATCAGCCCCAGCATTTT. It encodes CASSTKPGQGNQPQHF.

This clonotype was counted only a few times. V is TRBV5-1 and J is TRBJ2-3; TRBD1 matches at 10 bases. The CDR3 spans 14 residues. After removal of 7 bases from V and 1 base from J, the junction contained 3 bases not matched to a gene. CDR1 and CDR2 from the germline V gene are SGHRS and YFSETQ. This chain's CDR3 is CASGQGEGTDTQYF. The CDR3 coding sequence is TGCGCCAGCGGACAGGGGGAAGGCACAGATACGCAGTATTTT.

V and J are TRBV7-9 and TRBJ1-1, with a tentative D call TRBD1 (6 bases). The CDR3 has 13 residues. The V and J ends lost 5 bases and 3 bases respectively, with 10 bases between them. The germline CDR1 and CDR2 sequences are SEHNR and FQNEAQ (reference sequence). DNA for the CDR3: TGTGCCAGCAGCCCACAGGGTCACACTGAAGCTTTCTTT. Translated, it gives CASSPQGHTEAFF.

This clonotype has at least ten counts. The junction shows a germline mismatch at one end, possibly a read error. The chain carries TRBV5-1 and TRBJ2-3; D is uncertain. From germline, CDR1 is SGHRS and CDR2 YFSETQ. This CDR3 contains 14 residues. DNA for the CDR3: TGTGCCAGCAGCTTGGGCCAGATCACAGATACGCAGTATTTT. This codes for CASSLGQITDTQYF. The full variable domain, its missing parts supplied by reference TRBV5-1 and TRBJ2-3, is KAGVTQTPRYLIKTRGQQVTLSCSPISGHRSVSWYQQTPGQGLQFLFEYFSETQRNKGNFPGRFSGRQFSNSRSEMNVSTLELGDSALYLCASSLGQITDTQYFGPGTRLTVL.

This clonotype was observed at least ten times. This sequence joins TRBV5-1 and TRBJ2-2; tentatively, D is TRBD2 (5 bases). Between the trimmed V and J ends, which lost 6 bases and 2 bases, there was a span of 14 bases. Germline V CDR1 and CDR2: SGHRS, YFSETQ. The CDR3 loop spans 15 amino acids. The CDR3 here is CASKERAGNTGELFF. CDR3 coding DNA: TGCGCCAGCAAGGAGAGGGCCGGTAACACCGGGGAGCTGTTTTTT.

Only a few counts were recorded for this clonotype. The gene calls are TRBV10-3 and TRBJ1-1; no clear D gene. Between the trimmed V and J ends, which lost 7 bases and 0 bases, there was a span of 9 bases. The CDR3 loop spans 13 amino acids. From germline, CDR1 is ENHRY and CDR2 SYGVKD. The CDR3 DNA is TGTGCCATCAAGGAGGCGGTGAACACTGAAGCTTTCTTT. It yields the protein CAIKEAVNTEAFF.

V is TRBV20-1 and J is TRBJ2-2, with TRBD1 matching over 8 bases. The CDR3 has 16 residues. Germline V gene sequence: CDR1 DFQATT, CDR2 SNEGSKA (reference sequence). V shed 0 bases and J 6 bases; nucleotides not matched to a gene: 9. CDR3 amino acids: CSARDGDRINSGELFF. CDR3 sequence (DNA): TGCAGTGCTAGAGATGGGGACAGGATAAATTCCGGGGAGCTGTTTTTT.

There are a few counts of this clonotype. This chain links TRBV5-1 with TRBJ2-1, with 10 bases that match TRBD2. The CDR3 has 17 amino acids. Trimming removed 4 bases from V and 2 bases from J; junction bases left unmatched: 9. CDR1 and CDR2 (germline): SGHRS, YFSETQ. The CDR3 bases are TGCGCCAGCAGCCCGCGTGGTAGCGGGAGGCCCTACAATGAGCAGTTCTTC. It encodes CASSPRGSGRPYNEQFF.